These 8 T cell receptor beta chains came from one sample sequenced in a study of T cells in Graves' hyperthyroidism and ophthalmopathy (dated by TCRdb to the late 2010s). The library was obtained by multiplex PCR. This sample was sequenced with an Illumina HiSeq 2000. TCR beta CDR3 regions were amplified from RNA transcripts. The TCR CDR3 was subjected to a first round of RT-PCR using the HTBI primer set and the Qiagen OneStep RT-PCR kit. TCRdb trimmed public reads at Q25 via fastp, called clones via MiXCR and kept in-frame beta chains. For every CDR3 protein sequence, its rows merge into one entry that carries the most common genes and DNA. Present in this sample are about 590,000 distinct CDR3 sequences, approximately 15% of which were seen just once. The leading ten clones occupy roughly 6.9% of the sample. What was sequenced was blood. Every receptor here comes from a woman aged 18-29 years with Graves' ophthalmopathy.

Of note for this clonotype: A much larger clone lies a single base off, so this may be a read error. CDR3 region: CANAGTGGNTIYF. DNA of the CDR3: TGTGCCAATGCCGGGACAGGGGGAAACACCATATATTTT. V gene TRBV2 combines with J gene TRBJ1-3; 9 bases line up with TRBD1. The CDR3 is made up of 13 amino acids. Trimming took 10 bases from V and 4 from J; bases not matched to a gene: 5. The germline gives CDR1 SNHLY, CDR2 FYNNEI. The full variable domain, completed using reference TRBV2 and TRBJ1-3, is EPEVTQTPSHQVTQMGQEVILRCVPISNHLYFYWYRQILGQKVEFLVSFYNNEISEKSEIFDDQFSVERPDGSNFTLKIRSTKLEDSAMYFCANAGTGGNTIYFGEGSWLTVV.

This clonotype was counted between two and nine times. The chain couples TRBV6-2 or TRBV6-3 to TRBJ1-1; D not resolved. The germline CDR1 and CDR2 sequences are MNHEY and SVGEGT. With 8 bases removed from V and 2 bases from J, the gap between germline ends came to 18 bases. This CDR3 region has 15 residues. CDR3 region: CASADTPWVNTEAFF. As DNA, the CDR3 is TGTGCCAGCGCCGACACCCCCTGGGTTAACACTGAAGCTTTCTTT.

The chain joins TRBV27 to TRBJ2-5; 9 nucleotides align to TRBD2. V lost 5 bases to trimming and J lost 7 bases; unmatched junction nucleotides: 17. CDR3 length: 17 amino acids. Germline V gene lookup returns CDR1 MNHEY and CDR2 SMNVEV (reference sequence). CDR3 coding DNA: TGTGCCAGCAGTAAACTAGCGGGTCAAACCACAACAGGGACCCAGTACTTC. This translates into CASSKLAGQTTTGTQYF.

J is TRBJ1-1 and V is TRBV25-1, with TRBD1 as a possible D gene (5 bases). Trimming stripped 3 bases from V and 2 bases from J, with 13 bases between. This CDR3 region has 15 residues. The germline V gene encodes CDR1 MGHDK and CDR2 SYGVNS. The CDR3 loop reads CASSEGQPSNTEAFF. The CDR3 region has the DNA TGTGCCAGCAGTGAGGGGCAGCCCAGTAACACTGAAGCTTTCTTT. Full variable domain (remainder filled in from reference TRBV25-1 and TRBJ1-1): EADIYQTPRYLVIGTGKKITLECSQTMGHDKMYWYQQDPGMELHLIHYSYGVNSTEKGDLSSESTVSRIRTEHFPLTLESARPSHTSQYLCASSEGQPSNTEAFFGQGTRLTVV.

The chain links TRBV11-3 to TRBJ2-5, with 9 positions matching TRBD1. Germline V gives CDR1 SGHNT, CDR2 YENEEA. V was clipped by 5 bases and J by 5 bases; unmatched bases: 6. The CDR3 is 14 residues long. DNA of the CDR3: TGTGCCAGCAGCCAAATAGGACAGGGGGAGACCCAGTACTTC. This gives the protein CASSQIGQGETQYF. Full variable domain (missing parts from reference TRBV11-3 and TRBJ2-5): EAGVVQSPRYKIIEKKQPVAFWCNPISGHNTLYWYLQNLGQGPELLIRYENEEAVDDSQLPKDRFSAERLKGVDSTLKIQPAELGDSAVYLCASSQIGQGETQYFGPGTRLLVL.

The table lists this clonotype with many counts. The V and J genes are TRBV7-2 and TRBJ2-7, with 7 bases lining up with TRBD2. This CDR3 contains 15 residues. Germline V gene sequence: CDR1 SGHTA, CDR2 FQGNSA. Trimming cost V 1 base and J 5 bases; bases outside gene matches: 8. CDR3 nucleotides: TGTGCCAGCAGCTTAGATGTGGCGGGAGTTAACGAGCAGTACTTC. This codes for CASSLDVAGVNEQYF. Supplemented by reference TRBV7-2 and TRBJ2-7, the full variable domain reads GAGVSQSPSNKVTEKGKDVELRCDPISGHTALYWYRQSLGQGLEFLIYFQGNSAPDKSGLPSDRFSAERTGGSVSTLTIQRTQQEDSAVYLCASSLDVAGVNEQYFGPGTRLTVT.

The rearrangement uses TRBV28 and TRBJ2-3; 9 positions agree with TRBD2. CDR1 and CDR2 (germline): MDHEN, SYDVKM. There are 17 residues in the CDR3. With V trimmed by 2 bases and J by 0 bases, 6 bases remained unmatched. The CDR3 reads CASSLRGGRASTDTQYF. DNA for the CDR3: TGTGCCAGCAGTTTAAGAGGCGGGAGGGCGAGCACAGATACGCAGTATTTT.

The rearrangement uses TRBV9 and TRBJ1-4; 8 bases agree with TRBD1. Germline values: CDR1 SGDLS, CDR2 YYNGEE. The V gene end was trimmed by 3 bases and the J gene end by 6 bases; junction bases not matched to a gene: 10. CDR3 size: 16 residues. The CDR3: CASSGGQGGKDEKLFF. The CDR3 nucleotides are TGTGCCAGCAGCGGTGGACAGGGAGGAAAGGATGAAAAACTGTTTTTT.